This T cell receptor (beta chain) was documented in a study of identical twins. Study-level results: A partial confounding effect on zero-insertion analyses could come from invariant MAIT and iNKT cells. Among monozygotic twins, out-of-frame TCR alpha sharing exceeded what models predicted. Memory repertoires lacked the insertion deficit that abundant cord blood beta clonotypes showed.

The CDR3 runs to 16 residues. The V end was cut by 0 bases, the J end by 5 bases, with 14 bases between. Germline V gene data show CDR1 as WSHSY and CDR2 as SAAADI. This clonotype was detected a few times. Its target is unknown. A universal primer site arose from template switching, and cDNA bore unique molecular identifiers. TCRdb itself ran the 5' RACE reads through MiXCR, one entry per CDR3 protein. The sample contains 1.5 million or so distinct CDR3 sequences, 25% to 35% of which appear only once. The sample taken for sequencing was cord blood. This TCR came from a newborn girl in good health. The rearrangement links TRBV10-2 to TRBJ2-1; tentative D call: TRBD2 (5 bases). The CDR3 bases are TGCGCCAGCAGTGAGTCAGGCCTCTCGAGGGACAATGAGCAGTTCTTC. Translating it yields CASSESGLSRDNEQFF.